Presented here are 8 T cell receptor beta chains from one specimen sequenced in a study of brain T cells in children with intractable seizures. Here immunoSEQ multiplex PCR was the method, and the copy in TCRdb shows in-frame clones only, minus some. Of 110,000 or so clones in the sample, 90% to 95% are singletons; the top ten hold 3.8%. The starting material was peripheral blood, obtained at surgery. The receptors derive from a boy younger than two with hemimegalencephaly and intractable seizures.

The chain is built from TRBV9 and TRBJ1-1; D gene uncertain. Germline V gene data show CDR1 as SGDLS and CDR2 as YYNGEE. The CDR3 length is 14 residues. Trimming removed 0 bases from V and 1 base from J, with 7 bases in between. The CDR3 region is CASSVAGANTEAFF. The CDR3 nucleotides are TGTGCCAGCAGCGTAGCAGGAGCGAACACTGAAGCTTTCTTT. Full variable domain (missing parts from reference TRBV9 and TRBJ1-1): DSGVTQTPKHLITATGQRVTLRCSPRSGDLSVYWYQQSLDQGLQFLIQYYNGEERAKGNILERFSAQQFPDLHSELNLSSLELGDSALYFCASSVAGANTEAFFGQGTRLTVV.

V and J are TRBV24-1 and TRBJ2-7; D unresolved. The ends were cut back, 6 bases at V and 5 bases at J, with 10 bases in the middle. Germline values: CDR1 KGHDR, CDR2 SFDVKD. The CDR3 has 12 residues. As DNA, the CDR3 is TGTGCCACCAGTTCTACAGACCACGAGCAGTACTTC. Its translation: CATSSTDHEQYF.

V is TRBV27 and J is TRBJ2-7; D is unresolved. V was shortened by 4 bases and J by 0 bases, with 7 bases between the two germline ends. Germline lookup yields CDR1 MNHEY and CDR2 SMNVEV (reference sequence). CDR3 length: 13 residues. Written as DNA, the CDR3 is TGTGCCAGCAGTTCAGGCACCTCCTACGAGCAGTACTTC. This sequence encodes CASSSGTSYEQYF.

V gene TRBV4-3 combines with J gene TRBJ2-2; the D is unclear. The CDR3 length is 14 residues. CDR1 is LGHNA, CDR2 YSLEER, per germline. Trimming removed 1 base at V and 2 bases at J, with 5 bases between. The CDR3 nucleotides read TGCGCCAGCAGCCAAGGGGCAAACACCGGGGAGCTGTTTTTT. Its translation is CASSQGANTGELFF.

For the CDR3, the DNA is TGTGCCAGCAGCGGGCCGGACAGCCAAGAGACCCAGTACTTC. This translates into CASSGPDSQETQYF. The chain carries TRBV11-3 and TRBJ2-5, with D tentatively TRBD1 (6 bases). The CDR3 runs 14 residues. Per the germline V gene, CDR1 is SGHNT and CDR2 is YENEEA. The ends were cut back, 5 bases at V and 1 base at J, with 11 bases in the middle.

This chain links TRBV5-5 with TRBJ1-4, with 8 bases aligning to TRBD1. CDR1 is SGHKS, CDR2 YYEKEE, per germline (reference sequence). Trimming cost V 4 bases and J 7 bases; bases outside gene matches: 15. CDR3 size: 17 residues. CDR3 residues: CASSNRVGPGQAEKLFF. The CDR3, as DNA: TGTGCCAGCAGCAACCGGGTGGGGCCGGGACAGGCTGAAAAACTGTTTTTT.

CDR3 nucleotide sequence: TGTGCCAGCAGTGGGCCGGGACAGGCCCCCCTCGGGGCCAACGTCCTGACTTTC. This translates into CASSGPGQAPLGANVLTF. This sequence joins TRBV2 and TRBJ2-6; 8 bases fit TRBD1. V dropped 4 bases and J dropped 4; count of bases not matched to a gene: 12. Per germline, CDR1 SNHLY and CDR2 FYNNEI. The CDR3 extends over 18 amino acids.

The CDR3 loop reads CASSPGAGSLGEQYF. The CDR3 coding sequence is TGTGCCAGCTCACCCGGGGCAGGCTCCTTGGGAGAGCAGTACTTC. The chain combines TRBV18 with TRBJ2-7, with D tentatively TRBD1 or TRBD2 (5 bases each). Trimming stripped 3 bases from V and 7 bases from J, with 19 bases between. There are 15 residues in the CDR3. Germline CDR1 KGHSH, CDR2 LQKENI.